These 5 T cell receptor beta chains share one sample of origin, sequenced in a study of Ad26.COV2.S vaccination and SARS-CoV-2 variants (dated by TCRdb to about 2021). Libraries were made using the immunoSEQ multiplex PCR assay. TCRdb provides this immuneACCESS table in a form limited to in-frame rearrangements. Some clones are lacking; in checked studies, under half of them reflect an unresolved V gene, and why the rest are absent is not known. For this sample the table gives about 260,000 clones, of which 87% were detected only once. Together, the top ten hold approximately 3% of the sample. The sample's treatment or condition, from its label and the paper: 15 to 20 received Ad26.COV2.S at low or high dose, single or two shots; several received placebo; per-sample allocation not given. Repertoires of vaccine and placebo recipients were sequenced from samples taken on day 63 after the first injection.

Sequences were derived from peripheral blood, sampled in a trial of Ad26.COV2.S vaccine versus placebo. These receptors originate from a person aged 18-65 years who received the Ad26.COV2.S COVID-19 vaccine or a placebo.

The chain carries TRBV5-6 and TRBJ1-5; tentative D call: TRBD1 (6 bases). V dropped 0 bases and J dropped 4 bases, with 14 bases sitting between them. CDR3 length equals 16 residues. CDR1 is SGHDT, CDR2 YYEEEE, per germline. In nucleotides, the CDR3 is TGTGCCAGCAGCTTGGGGGGGCGCGATTGGAATCAGCCCCAGCATTTT. Its translation is CASSLGGRDWNQPQHF.

This sequence joins TRBV4-3 and TRBJ2-7; either TRBD1 or TRBD2 may supply D (5 bases each). This CDR3 region has 15 residues. The V and J ends lost 2 bases and 3 bases respectively, with 14 bases between them. Per the germline V gene, CDR1 is LGHNA and CDR2 is YSLEER. CDR3 nucleotide sequence: TGCGCCAGCAGCCAATCCGGGACGCGGCTCTACGAGCAGTACTTC. Its translation: CASSQSGTRLYEQYF.

The chain carries TRBV5-1 and TRBJ2-7, with TRBD1 identical over 8 bases. After removal of 4 bases from V and 5 bases from J, the junction contained 8 bases not matched to a gene. The CDR3 runs 14 residues. Germline V CDR1 and CDR2: SGHRS, YFSETQ. The CDR3 DNA reads TGCGCCAGCAGCAGCCGAGGACAGGGCGACGAGCAGTACTTC. This encodes CASSSRGQGDEQYF.

The chain carries TRBV6-5 and TRBJ2-3; 10 bases agree with TRBD2. Germline values: CDR1 MNHEY, CDR2 SVGAGI. This CDR3 region has 14 residues. CDR3 loop: CATGESGGADTQYF. The CDR3 nucleotides are TGTGCTACCGGCGAGAGCGGGGGGGCAGATACGCAGTATTTT.

The chain is built from TRBV30 and TRBJ1-2, with TRBD1 identical over 7 bases. The trim removed 0 bases at V and 3 bases at J, leaving 4 bases unmatched. Per germline, CDR1 GTSNPN and CDR2 SVGIG (reference sequence). The CDR3 loop spans 14 amino acids. The CDR3 sequence is CAWSVIRGDYGYTF. The DNA for the CDR3 is TGTGCCTGGAGTGTAATCAGGGGGGACTATGGCTACACCTTC.